This TCR beta chain appears in the sequencing data of a study of T-cell memory formation after mild COVID-19. Study-wide background: TCR clusters mostly belonged to single donors.

Trimming removed 5 bases from V and 4 bases from J, with 11 bases in between. The CDR3 is 13 amino acids. One entry per CDR3 protein results from TCRdb running MiXCR on the 5' RACE reads. In the table there are roughly 100,000 distinct CDR3 sequences, around 12% of which are singletons. Findings of the study overall: Day 15 to 85 contractors were CD4/CD8 balanced; later expanders leaned CD4+. Cross-reactive memory appears to have joined, as suggested by some responding clones showing up in pre-infection memory. Still unconfirmed is whether the second-wave clones peaking on day 37 recognized SARS-CoV-2.

For this clonotype: Its target is not known.

The source material was PBMCs or a T cell subset sorted from them (not recorded which). The chain uses TRBV12-3 or TRBV12-4 and TRBJ2-5; TRBD2 is a possible D gene (5 bases). The source of this sequence is an adult woman who had mild COVID-19 (a few samples of this study predate the infection). Cell type and time point are not known. CDR3 in amino acids: CASSGWTAETQYF. The DNA of the CDR3 is TGTGCCAGCAGTGGCTGGACTGCAGAGACCCAGTACTTC.